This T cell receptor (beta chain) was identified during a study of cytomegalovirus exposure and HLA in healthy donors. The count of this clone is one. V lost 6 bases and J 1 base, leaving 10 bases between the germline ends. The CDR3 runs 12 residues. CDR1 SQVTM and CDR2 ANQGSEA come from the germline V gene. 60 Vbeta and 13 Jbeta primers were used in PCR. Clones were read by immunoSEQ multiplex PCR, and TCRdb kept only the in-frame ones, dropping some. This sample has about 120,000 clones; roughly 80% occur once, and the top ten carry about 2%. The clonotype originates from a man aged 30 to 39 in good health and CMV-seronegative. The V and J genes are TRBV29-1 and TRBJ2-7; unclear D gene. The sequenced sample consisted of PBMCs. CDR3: CSVSSSSYEQYF. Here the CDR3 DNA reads TGCAGCGTGTCCAGTTCGTCCTACGAGCAGTACTTC.